This TCR beta chain came from a study of T cell repertoires in cytomegalovirus infection. For the study at large: Matching HLA type, along with CMV infection, was indicated by public TCR beta signatures.

TCRdb redid the calling of the reads with MiXCR, one entry per CDR3 protein. The table records 650,000 to 900,000 distinct CDR3 sequences, roughly 29% of them present only once. V was shortened by 2 bases and J by 4 bases, with 17 bases between the two germline ends. Looked up from germline, CDR1 is SGHTA and CDR2 is FQGNSA. This CDR3 has 16 residues. On this clonotype: Its antigen is undetermined.

The chain uses TRBV7-2 and TRBJ2-5, with TRBD2 as a possible D gene (5 bases). The TCR was taken from a human donor in good health (CMV status not recorded). Some clones in this sample may be carry-over from other donors' samples. Sequences were derived from cultured CD8+ T cells from PBMCs, sampled from culture after CMV antigen stimulation. CDR3 sequence reads: CASSLSRASSRETQYF. The CDR3 DNA is TGTGCCAGCAGCTTATCGAGGGCTAGCAGTAGAGAGACCCAGTACTTC.